This TCR beta chain came from a study of breast tumors, draining lymph nodes, adjacent tissues. Study-level results: Compared with lymph nodes, tumors were less diverse; compared with nontumor tissue, more. Tumor and nontumor repertoires were significantly more similar in luminal-like than in basal-like breast cancer. The lymph node origin of tumor T cells was framed as consistent with a hypothesis, not demonstrated. Findings are consistent with lymph node origin and intratumoral expansion of most tumor T cells.

Looked up from germline, CDR1 is SGHTA and CDR2 is FQGNSA. V was pared by 5 bases and J by 7 bases, with 8 bases of the junction left unmatched. This CDR3 comprises 14 residues. This clonotype was observed at least ten times. What it binds is not known. Breast cancer patients provided tissue from their axillary draining lymph nodes. MiXCR was run by TCRdb on the multiplex PCR reads, yielding one entry per CDR3 protein. The top ten hold around 4.5% of the sample, which has over 150,000 distinct CDR3 sequences, approximately 30% seen once. Material: axillary lymph node tissue. This clonotype was obtained from a female donor with breast cancer. Some clones in this sample may be carry-over from other donors' samples. This chain connects TRBV7-2 to TRBJ2-1; TRBD2 aligns across 7 bases. CDR3 loop: CASSVKGLVNEQFF. CDR3 DNA sequence: TGTGCCAGCAGCGTCAAAGGACTAGTGAATGAGCAGTTCTTC.